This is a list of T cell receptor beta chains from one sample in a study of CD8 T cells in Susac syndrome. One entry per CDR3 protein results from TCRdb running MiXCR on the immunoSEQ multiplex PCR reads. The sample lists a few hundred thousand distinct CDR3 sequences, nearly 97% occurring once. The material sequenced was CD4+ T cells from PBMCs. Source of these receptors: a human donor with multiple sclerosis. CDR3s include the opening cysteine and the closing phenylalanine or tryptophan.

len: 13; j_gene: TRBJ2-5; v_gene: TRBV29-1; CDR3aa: CSGFLGWEETQYF
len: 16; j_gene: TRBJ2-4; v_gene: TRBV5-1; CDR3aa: CASSPGGGASKNIQYF
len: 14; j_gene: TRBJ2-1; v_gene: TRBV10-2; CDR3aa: CASSSGGSYNEQFF
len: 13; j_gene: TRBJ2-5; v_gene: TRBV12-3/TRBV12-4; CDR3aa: CASSPRTGETQYF
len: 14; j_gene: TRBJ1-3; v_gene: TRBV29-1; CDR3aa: CSVGGQGSGNTIYF
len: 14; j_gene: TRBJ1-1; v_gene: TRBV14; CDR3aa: CASSQVTGPTEAFF
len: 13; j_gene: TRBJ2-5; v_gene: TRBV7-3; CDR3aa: CASSFMRQETQYF
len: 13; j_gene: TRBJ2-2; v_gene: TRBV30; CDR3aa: CAWLDTYPGELFF
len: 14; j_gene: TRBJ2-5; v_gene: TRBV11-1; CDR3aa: CASSRGVNEETQYF
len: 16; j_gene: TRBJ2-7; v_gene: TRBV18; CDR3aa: CASSPLGAGNSYEQYF
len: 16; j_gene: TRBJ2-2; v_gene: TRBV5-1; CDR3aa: CASSRSPRGRTGELFF
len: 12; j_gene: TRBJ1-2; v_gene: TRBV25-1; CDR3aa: CASFRDGYGYTF
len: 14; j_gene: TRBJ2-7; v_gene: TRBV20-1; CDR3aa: CSAIGQRSLYEQYF
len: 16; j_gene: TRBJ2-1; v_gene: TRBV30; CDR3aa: CAWSILSGSPDNEQFF
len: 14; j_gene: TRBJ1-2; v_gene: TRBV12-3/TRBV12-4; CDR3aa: CASSQSDRNYGYTF
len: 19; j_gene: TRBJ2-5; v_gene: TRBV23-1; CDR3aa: CASSQPDKKPTGEGSTQYF
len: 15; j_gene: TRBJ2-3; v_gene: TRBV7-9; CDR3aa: CASSPGTSSADTQYF
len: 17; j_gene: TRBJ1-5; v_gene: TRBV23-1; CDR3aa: CASSQKREGGKNQPQHF
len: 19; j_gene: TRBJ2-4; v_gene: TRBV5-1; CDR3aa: CASSPTTGSSPLAKNIQYF
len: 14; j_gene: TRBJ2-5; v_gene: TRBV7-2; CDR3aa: CASSLLGFQETQYF
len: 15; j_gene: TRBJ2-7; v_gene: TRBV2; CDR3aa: CASRPGQPPTYEQYF
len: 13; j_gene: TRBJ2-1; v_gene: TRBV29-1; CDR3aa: CSVEDRGTHEQFF
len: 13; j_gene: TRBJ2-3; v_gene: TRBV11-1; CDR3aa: CASSFGDGDTQYF
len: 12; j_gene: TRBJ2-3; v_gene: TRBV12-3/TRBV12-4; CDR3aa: CASNALVGTQYF
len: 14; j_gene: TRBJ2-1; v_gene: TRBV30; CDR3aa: CAWSLAGSPNEQFF
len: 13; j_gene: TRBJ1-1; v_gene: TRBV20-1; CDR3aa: CSAREDPNTEAFF
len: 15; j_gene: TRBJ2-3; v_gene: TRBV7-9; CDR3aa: CASSETVARTDTQYF
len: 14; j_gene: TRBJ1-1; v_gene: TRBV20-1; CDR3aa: CSARAGQLDTEAFF
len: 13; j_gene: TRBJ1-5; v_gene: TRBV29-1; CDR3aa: CSVGAGYDQPQHF